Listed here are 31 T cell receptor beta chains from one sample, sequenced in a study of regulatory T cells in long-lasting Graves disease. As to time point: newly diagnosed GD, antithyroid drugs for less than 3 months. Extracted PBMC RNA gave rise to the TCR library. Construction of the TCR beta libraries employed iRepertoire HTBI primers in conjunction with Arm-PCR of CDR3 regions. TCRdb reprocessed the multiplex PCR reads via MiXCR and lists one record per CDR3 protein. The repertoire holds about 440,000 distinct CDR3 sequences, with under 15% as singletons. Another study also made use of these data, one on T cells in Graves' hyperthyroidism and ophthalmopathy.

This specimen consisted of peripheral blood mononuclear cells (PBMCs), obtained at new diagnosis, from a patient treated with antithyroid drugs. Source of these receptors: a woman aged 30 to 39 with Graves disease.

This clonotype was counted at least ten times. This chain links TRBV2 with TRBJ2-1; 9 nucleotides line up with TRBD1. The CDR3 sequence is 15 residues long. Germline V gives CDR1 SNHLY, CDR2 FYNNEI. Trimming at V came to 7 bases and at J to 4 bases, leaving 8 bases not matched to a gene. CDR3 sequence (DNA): TGTGCCAGCATAGAGACAGGGGGGCCGTACAATGAGCAGTTCTTC. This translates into CASIETGGPYNEQFF.

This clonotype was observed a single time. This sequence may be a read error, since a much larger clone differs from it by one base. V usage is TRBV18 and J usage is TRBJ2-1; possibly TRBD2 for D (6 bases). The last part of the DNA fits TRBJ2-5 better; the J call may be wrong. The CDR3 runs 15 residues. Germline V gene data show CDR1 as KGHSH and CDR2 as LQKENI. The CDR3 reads CASPPSPGGEETQYF. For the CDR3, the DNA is TGTGCCAGCCCACCTTCACCCGGGGGTGAAGAGACCCAGTACTTC.

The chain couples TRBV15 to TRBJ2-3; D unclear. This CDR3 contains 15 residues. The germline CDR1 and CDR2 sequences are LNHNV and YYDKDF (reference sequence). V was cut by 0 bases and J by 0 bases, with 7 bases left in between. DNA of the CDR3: TGTGCCACCAGCAGAGATAGAACTAGCACAGATACGCAGTATTTT. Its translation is CATSRDRTSTDTQYF.

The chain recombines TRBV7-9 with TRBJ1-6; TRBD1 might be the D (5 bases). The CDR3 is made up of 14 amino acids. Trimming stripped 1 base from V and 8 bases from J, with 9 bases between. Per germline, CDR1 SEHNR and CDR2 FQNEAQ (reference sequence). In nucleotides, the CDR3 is TGTGCCAGCAGCTTAGTTCCGGGGGATTCACCCCTCCACTTT. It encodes CASSLVPGDSPLHF.

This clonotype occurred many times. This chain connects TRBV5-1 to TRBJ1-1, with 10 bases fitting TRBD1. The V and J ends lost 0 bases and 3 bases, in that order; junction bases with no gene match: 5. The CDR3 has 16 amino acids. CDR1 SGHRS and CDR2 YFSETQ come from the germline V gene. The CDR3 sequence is CASSLGLGTGDTEAFF. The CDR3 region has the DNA TGCGCCAGCAGCTTGGGCTTGGGGACAGGGGACACTGAAGCTTTCTTT.

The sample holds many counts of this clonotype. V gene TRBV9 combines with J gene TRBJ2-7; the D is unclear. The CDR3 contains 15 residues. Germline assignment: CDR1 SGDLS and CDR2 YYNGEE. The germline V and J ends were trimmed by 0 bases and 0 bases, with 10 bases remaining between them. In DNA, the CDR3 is TGTGCCAGCAGCGTAGCTGGAGACGGCTCCTACGAGCAGTACTTC. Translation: CASSVAGDGSYEQYF.

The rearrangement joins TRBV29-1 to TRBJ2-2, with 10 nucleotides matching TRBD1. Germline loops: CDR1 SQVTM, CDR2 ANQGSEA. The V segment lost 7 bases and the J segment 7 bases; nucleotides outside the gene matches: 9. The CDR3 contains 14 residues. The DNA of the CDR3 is TGCAGCGCCGGGACAGGGGCTCTGATCGGGGAGCTGTTTTTT. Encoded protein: CSAGTGALIGELFF.

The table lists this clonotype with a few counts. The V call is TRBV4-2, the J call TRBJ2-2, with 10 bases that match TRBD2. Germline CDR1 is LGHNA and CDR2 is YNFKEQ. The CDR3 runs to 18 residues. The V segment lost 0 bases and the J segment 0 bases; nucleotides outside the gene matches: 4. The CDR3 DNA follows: TGTGCCAGCAGCCAAGAGATAGCGGGAGGAACGAACACCGGGGAGCTGTTTTTT. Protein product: CASSQEIAGGTNTGELFF.

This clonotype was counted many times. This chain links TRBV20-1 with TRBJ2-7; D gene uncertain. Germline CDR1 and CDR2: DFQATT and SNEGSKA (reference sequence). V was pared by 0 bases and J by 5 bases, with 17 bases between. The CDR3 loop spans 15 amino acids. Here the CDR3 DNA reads TGCAGTGCTAGAGATCGTGAAGGTTTTTACGACGAGCAGTACTTC. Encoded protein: CSARDREGFYDEQYF.

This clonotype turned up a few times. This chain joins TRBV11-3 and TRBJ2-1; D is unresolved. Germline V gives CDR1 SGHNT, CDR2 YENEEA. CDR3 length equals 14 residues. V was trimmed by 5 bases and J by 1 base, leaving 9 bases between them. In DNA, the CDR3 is TGTGCCAGCAGCCGCACGGGTTCCTACAATGAGCAGTTCTTC. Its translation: CASSRTGSYNEQFF.

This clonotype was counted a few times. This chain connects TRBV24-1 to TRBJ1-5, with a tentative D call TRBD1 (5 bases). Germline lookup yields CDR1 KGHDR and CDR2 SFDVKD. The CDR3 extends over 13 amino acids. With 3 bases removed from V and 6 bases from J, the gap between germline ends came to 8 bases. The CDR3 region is CATSDSGGQPQHF. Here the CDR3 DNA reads TGTGCCACCAGTGATAGTGGGGGTCAGCCCCAGCATTTT.

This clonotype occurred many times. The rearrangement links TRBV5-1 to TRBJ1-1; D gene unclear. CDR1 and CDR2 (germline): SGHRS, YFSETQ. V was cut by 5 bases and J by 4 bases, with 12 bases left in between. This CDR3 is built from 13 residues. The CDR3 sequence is CASSFGEGTEAFF. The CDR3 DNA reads TGCGCCAGCAGTTTCGGCGAGGGCACTGAAGCTTTCTTT.

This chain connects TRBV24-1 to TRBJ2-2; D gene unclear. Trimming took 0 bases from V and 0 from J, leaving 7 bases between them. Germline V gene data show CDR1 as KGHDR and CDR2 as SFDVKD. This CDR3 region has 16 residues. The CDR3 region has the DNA TGTGCCACCAGTGATTTGTGGGCAACGAACACCGGGGAGCTGTTTTTT. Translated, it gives CATSDLWATNTGELFF.

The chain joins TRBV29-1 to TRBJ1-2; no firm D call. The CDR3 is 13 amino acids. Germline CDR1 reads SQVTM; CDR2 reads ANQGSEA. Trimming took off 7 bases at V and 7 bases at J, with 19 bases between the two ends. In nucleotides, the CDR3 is TGCAGCGCGGCCACGGTGGGCGCCGGTGGCTACACCTTC. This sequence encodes CSAATVGAGGYTF.

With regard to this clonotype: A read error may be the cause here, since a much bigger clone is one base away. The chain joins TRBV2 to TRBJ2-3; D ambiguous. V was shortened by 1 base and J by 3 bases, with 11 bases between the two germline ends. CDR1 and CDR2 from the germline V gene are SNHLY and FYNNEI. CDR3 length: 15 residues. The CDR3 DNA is TGTGCCAGCAGTGAAGTGCTTGGTGCGACAGATACGCAGTATTTT. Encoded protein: CASSEVLGATDTQYF.

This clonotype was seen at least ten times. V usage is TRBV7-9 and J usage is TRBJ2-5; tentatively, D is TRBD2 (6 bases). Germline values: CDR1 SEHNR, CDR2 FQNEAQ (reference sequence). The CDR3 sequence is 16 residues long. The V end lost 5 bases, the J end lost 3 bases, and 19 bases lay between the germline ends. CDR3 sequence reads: CASSEKLAVMKETQYF. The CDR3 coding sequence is TGTGCCAGCAGCGAAAAGTTAGCGGTAATGAAAGAGACCCAGTACTTC.

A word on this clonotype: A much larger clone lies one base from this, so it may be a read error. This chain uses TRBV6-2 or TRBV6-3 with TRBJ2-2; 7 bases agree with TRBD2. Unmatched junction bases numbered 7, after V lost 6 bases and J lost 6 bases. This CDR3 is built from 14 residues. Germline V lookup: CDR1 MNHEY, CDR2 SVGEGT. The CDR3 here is CASRETSSSGELFF. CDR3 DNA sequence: TGTGCCAGCAGGGAGACTAGCTCGTCCGGGGAGCTGTTTTTT.

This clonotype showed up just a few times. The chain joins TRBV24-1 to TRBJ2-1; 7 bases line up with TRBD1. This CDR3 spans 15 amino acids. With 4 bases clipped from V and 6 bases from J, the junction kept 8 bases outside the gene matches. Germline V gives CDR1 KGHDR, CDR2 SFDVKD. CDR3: CATSEDRVLLNEQFF. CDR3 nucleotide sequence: TGTGCCACCAGTGAAGACAGGGTTCTCCTCAATGAGCAGTTCTTC.

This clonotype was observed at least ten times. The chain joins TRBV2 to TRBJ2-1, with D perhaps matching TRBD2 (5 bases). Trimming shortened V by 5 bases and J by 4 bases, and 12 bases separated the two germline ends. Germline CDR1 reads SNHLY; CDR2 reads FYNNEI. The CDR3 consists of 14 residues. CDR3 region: CASSTTTAYNEQFF. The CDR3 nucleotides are TGTGCCAGCAGTACGACTACCGCATACAATGAGCAGTTCTTC. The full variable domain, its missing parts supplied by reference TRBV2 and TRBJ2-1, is EPEVTQTPSHQVTQMGQEVILRCVPISNHLYFYWYRQILGQKVEFLVSFYNNEISEKSEIFDDQFSVERPDGSNFTLKIRSTKLEDSAMYFCASSTTTAYNEQFFGPGTRLTVL.

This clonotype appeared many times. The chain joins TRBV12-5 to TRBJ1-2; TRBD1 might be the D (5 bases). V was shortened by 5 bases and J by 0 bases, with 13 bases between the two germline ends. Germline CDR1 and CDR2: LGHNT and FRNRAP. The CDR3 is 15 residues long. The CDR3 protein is CASGLSQQANYGYTF. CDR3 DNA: TGTGCTAGTGGTCTGTCCCAACAGGCTAACTATGGCTACACCTTC.

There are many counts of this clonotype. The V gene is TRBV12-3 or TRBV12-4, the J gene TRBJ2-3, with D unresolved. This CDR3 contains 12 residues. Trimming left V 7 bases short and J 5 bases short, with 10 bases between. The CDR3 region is CASKRMGDTQYF. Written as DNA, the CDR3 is TGTGCCAGCAAGCGCATGGGAGATACGCAGTATTTT.

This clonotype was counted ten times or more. CDR3 protein: CASSHPLTYSYNEQFF. The CDR3, as DNA: TGTGCCAGCAGTCACCCCCTTACGTATTCCTACAATGAGCAGTTCTTC. The V and J genes are TRBV27 and TRBJ2-1; D ambiguous. CDR3 length: 16 amino acids. V gave up 5 bases and J gave up 1 base, with 15 bases separating them. Germline V CDR1 and CDR2: MNHEY, SMNVEV (reference sequence).

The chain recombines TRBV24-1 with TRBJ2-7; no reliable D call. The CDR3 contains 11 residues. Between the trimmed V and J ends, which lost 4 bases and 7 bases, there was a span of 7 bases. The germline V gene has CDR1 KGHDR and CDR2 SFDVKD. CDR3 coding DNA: TGTGCCACCAGTGAAGCGACTGAGCAGTACTTC. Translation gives CATSEATEQYF.

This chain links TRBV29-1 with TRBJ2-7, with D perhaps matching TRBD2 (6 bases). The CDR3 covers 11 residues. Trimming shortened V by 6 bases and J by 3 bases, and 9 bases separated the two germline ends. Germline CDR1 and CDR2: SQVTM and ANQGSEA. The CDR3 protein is CSVGLNYEQYF. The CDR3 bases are TGCAGCGTGGGACTGAACTACGAGCAGTACTTC.

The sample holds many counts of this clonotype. The CDR3 coding sequence is TGCAGTGCTAGAGATTTTGGGACAGTAAATCAGCCCCAGCATTTT. This translates into CSARDFGTVNQPQHF. The chain couples TRBV20-1 to TRBJ1-5; 7 bases align to TRBD1. After removal of 0 bases from V and 4 bases from J, the junction contained 6 bases not matched to a gene. Germline loops: CDR1 DFQATT, CDR2 SNEGSKA (reference sequence). The CDR3 is 15 amino acids.

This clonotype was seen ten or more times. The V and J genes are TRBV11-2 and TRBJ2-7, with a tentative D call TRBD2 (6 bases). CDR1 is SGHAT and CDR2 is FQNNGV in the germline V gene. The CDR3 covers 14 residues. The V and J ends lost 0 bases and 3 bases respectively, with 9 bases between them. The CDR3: CASSLDVAVYEQYF. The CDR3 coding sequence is TGTGCCAGCAGCTTAGACGTAGCGGTCTACGAGCAGTACTTC. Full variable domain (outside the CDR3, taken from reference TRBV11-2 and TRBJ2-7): EAGVAQSPRYKIIEKRQSVAFWCNPISGHATLYWYQQILGQGPKLLIQFQNNGVVDDSQLPKDRFSAERLKGVDSTLKIQPAKLEDSAVYLCASSLDVAVYEQYFGPGTRLTVT.

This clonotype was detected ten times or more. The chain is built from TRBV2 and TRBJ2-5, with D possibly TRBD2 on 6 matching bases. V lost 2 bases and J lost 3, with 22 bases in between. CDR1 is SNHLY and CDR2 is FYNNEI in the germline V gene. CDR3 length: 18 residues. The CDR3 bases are TGTGCCAGCAGTGAAAGTGGGGGAGGAGGGTTGAAGAAAGAGACCCAGTACTTC. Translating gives CASSESGGGGLKKETQYF. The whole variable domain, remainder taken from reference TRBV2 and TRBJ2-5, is EPEVTQTPSHQVTQMGQEVILRCVPISNHLYFYWYRQILGQKVEFLVSFYNNEISEKSEIFDDQFSVERPDGSNFTLKIRSTKLEDSAMYFCASSESGGGGLKKETQYFGPGTRLLVL.

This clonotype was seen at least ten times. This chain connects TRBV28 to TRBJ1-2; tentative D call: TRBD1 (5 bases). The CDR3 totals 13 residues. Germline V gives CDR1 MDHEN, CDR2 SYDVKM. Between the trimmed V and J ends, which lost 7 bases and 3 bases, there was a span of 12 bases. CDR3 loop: CASTPGPYYGYTF. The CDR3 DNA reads TGTGCCAGCACACCGGGACCTTACTATGGCTACACCTTC.

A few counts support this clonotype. CDR3 nucleotide sequence: TGTGCCAGCAGCCCAGGTTGGAGCACTAATGAAAAACTGTTTTTT. Protein product: CASSPGWSTNEKLFF. This chain links TRBV7-9 with TRBJ1-4; D gene uncertain. The CDR3 loop spans 15 amino acids. The germline V gene has CDR1 SEHNR and CDR2 FQNEAQ (reference sequence). Trimming took off 5 bases at V and 2 bases at J, with 12 bases between the two ends.

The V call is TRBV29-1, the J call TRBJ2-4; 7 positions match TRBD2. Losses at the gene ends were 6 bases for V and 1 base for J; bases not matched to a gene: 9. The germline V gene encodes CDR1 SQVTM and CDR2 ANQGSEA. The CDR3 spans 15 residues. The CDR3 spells CSVGGVGEAKNIQYF. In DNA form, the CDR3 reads TGCAGCGTGGGAGGGGTGGGGGAGGCCAAAAACATTCAGTACTTC.

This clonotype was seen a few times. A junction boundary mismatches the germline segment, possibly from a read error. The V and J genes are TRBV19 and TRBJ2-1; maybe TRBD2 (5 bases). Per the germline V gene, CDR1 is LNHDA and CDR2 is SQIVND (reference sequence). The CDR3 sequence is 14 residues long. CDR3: CASSKLGTYNEQSF. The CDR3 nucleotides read TGTGCCAGTAGTAAACTAGGAACTTACAATGAGCAGTCCTTC.